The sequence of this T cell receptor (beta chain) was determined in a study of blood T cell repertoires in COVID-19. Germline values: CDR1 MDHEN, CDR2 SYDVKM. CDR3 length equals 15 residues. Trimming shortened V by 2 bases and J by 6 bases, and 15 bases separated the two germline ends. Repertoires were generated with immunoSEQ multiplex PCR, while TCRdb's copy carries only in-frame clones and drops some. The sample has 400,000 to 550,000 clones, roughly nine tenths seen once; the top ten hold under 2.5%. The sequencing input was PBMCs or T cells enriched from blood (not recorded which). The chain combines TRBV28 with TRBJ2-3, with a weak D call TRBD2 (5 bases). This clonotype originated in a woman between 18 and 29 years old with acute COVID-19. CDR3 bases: TGTGCCAGCAGTTTAACTAGTTCTCAATCGGATACGCAGTATTTT. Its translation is CASSLTSSQSDTQYF.